A single sample gave rise to the 27 T cell receptor beta chains below, sequenced in a study of regulatory T cells in long-lasting Graves disease. Sequencing libraries for TCR beta were prepared with iRepertoire HTBI primers and Arm-PCR of CDR3 regions. MiXCR was run by TCRdb on the multiplex PCR reads, yielding one entry per CDR3 protein. The sample lists approximately 300,000 distinct CDR3 sequences; 18% were seen once. Time point here: newly diagnosed GD, antithyroid drugs for less than 3 months. The TCR library was prepared using RNA isolated from PBMCs. The specimen was peripheral blood mononuclear cells (PBMCs), collected at new diagnosis, from a patient treated with antithyroid drugs. Receptors originate from a female donor with Graves disease.

The chain uses TRBV28 and TRBJ2-7; D is perhaps TRBD2 (5 bases). Between the trimmed V and J ends, which lost 5 bases and 4 bases, there was a span of 15 bases. Germline assignment: CDR1 MDHEN and CDR2 SYDVKM. There are 14 residues in the CDR3. CDR3 in DNA: TGTGCCAGCAGTAGACGGGTCCCGGGGTACGAGCAGTACTTC. Its protein is CASSRRVPGYEQYF.

This clonotype was seen at least ten times. The V and J genes are TRBV13 and TRBJ1-1; D is undetermined. This CDR3 comprises 14 residues. V was clipped by 1 base and J by 0 bases, with 6 bases between them. Germline V gene data show CDR1 as PRHDT and CDR2 as FYEKMQ (reference sequence). The CDR3 protein is CASSLEAMNTEAFF. In DNA, the CDR3 is TGTGCCAGCAGCTTAGAGGCAATGAACACTGAAGCTTTCTTT.

This clonotype was observed many times. This chain connects TRBV29-1 to TRBJ1-1; the D is unclear. V lost 3 bases and J lost 1, with 6 bases in between. The CDR3 consists of 12 residues. Germline CDR1 and CDR2: SQVTM and ANQGSEA. The CDR3 DNA follows: TGCAGCGTTGACAGATCGAACACTGAAGCTTTCTTT. This translates into CSVDRSNTEAFF.

This clonotype came up a few times. Because it lacks the conserved phenylalanine or tryptophan at the end, this CDR3 is likely a read error. The gene calls are TRBV12-5 and TRBJ1-2; 7 nucleotides agree with TRBD1. Germline V gene lookup returns CDR1 LGHNT and CDR2 FRNRAP. After removal of 6 bases from V and 4 bases from J, the junction contained 17 bases not matched to a gene. The CDR3 length is 17 residues. CDR3 amino acids: CASGRTRGQAIGYGYTL. CDR3 DNA: TGTGCTAGTGGCCGTACCCGAGGACAGGCCATTGGCTATGGCTACACCCTC.

In this sample, this clonotype turned up many times. CDR3 coding DNA: TGTGCCAGCAGCCAAGGAAGAGCTGCTGAAAAACTGTTTTTT. It encodes CASSQGRAAEKLFF. The chain has TRBV3-1 and TRBJ1-4, with unresolved D. CDR1 LGHDT and CDR2 YNNKEL come from the germline V gene (reference sequence). This CDR3 is 14 amino acids long. The V gene lost 1 base and the J gene lost 7 bases, with 10 bases spanning the gap. The full variable domain, with the rest looked up from reference TRBV3-1 and TRBJ1-4, is DTAVSQTPKYLVTQMGNDKSIKCEQNLGHDTMYWYKQDSKKFLKIMFSYNNKELIINETVPNRFSPKSPDKAHLNLHINSLELGDSAVYFCASSQGRAAEKLFFGSGTQLSVL.

With regard to this clonotype: This may be a read error, as it is one base from a much larger clone. The CDR3 does not end in the conserved phenylalanine or tryptophan, so this is likely a read error. The chain combines TRBV6-1 with TRBJ2-5; D may correspond to TRBD1 or TRBD2 (5 bases each). The V gene's germline CDR1 is MNHNS and CDR2 SASEGT. Trimming shortened V by 0 bases and J by 2 bases, and 13 bases separated the two germline ends. The CDR3 is 16 residues long. CDR3: CASSEAGHGGQETQYS. The CDR3 region has the DNA TGTGCCAGCAGTGAAGCGGGCCATGGGGGACAAGAGACCCAGTACTCC.

This clonotype has ten or more counts. The chain is built from TRBV4-2 and TRBJ2-5; the match to TRBD2 covers 7 bases. This CDR3 region has 18 residues. The trim removed 4 bases at V and 1 base at J, leaving 15 bases unmatched. Germline V lookup: CDR1 LGHNA, CDR2 YNFKEQ. CDR3 residues: CASSPSTQLREIQETQYF. The CDR3 nucleotides read TGTGCCAGCAGCCCCTCAACTCAACTGCGGGAGATCCAAGAGACCCAGTACTTC.

This clonotype was observed at least ten times. This rearrangement joins TRBV6-2 or TRBV6-3 to TRBJ2-5, with D possibly matching TRBD2 (6 bases). Trimming cost V 2 bases and J 5 bases, with 15 bases left between them. Germline V gene lookup returns CDR1 MNHEY and CDR2 SVGEGT. The CDR3 loop spans 15 amino acids. The CDR3 DNA reads TGTGCCAGCAGTTACGCGGCGGGATTGGTCGAGACCCAGTACTTC. It is translated as CASSYAAGLVETQYF.

This clonotype came up many times. The chain employs TRBV6-1 and TRBJ1-4, with a tentative D call TRBD1 (5 bases). V dropped 6 bases and J dropped 8 bases, with 16 bases sitting between them. The germline V gene encodes CDR1 MNHNS and CDR2 SASEGT. The CDR3 consists of 14 residues. CDR3 loop: CASSVGELVEKLFF. The CDR3 nucleotides read TGTGCCAGCAGCGTGGGGGAGCTTGTGGAAAAACTGTTTTTT.

At least ten counts were recorded for this clonotype. The chain couples TRBV19 to TRBJ1-1; D ambiguous. The CDR3 sequence is 14 residues long. Trimming took 7 bases from V and 1 from J, leaving 13 bases between them. Germline V gene data show CDR1 as LNHDA and CDR2 as SQIVND (reference sequence). This CDR3 is CASKGPARNTEAFF. As DNA, the CDR3 is TGTGCCAGTAAGGGCCCCGCAAGGAACACTGAAGCTTTCTTT.

This clonotype was counted at least ten times. As DNA, the CDR3 is TGTGCCAGCAGCGTAGATGGGGCCTACGAGCAGTACTTC. This sequence encodes CASSVDGAYEQYF. The chain is built from TRBV9 and TRBJ2-7; D call uncertain. V was cut by 0 bases and J by 2 bases, with 6 bases left in between. Germline V gives CDR1 SGDLS, CDR2 YYNGEE. The CDR3 runs 13 residues. Full variable domain (remainder filled in from reference TRBV9 and TRBJ2-7): DSGVTQTPKHLITATGQRVTLRCSPRSGDLSVYWYQQSLDQGLQFLIQYYNGEERAKGNILERFSAQQFPDLHSELNLSSLELGDSALYFCASSVDGAYEQYFGPGTRLTVT.

The V call is TRBV7-9, the J call TRBJ2-7; D is unclear. The CDR3 has 15 amino acids. V was trimmed by 2 bases and J by 3 bases, leaving 14 bases between them. Germline V gene sequence: CDR1 SEHNR, CDR2 FQNEAQ (reference sequence). For the CDR3, the DNA is TGTGCCAGCAGCTTAAGGCAGTCGCCAAACTACGAGCAGTACTTC. Encoded protein: CASSLRQSPNYEQYF.

This clonotype was counted at least ten times. V gene TRBV7-2 combines with J gene TRBJ2-2; D call uncertain. The V gene's germline CDR1 is SGHTA and CDR2 FQGNSA. This CDR3 region has 14 residues. V lost 1 base, J lost 3 bases, and 6 bases lay in between. The CDR3 bases are TGTGCCAGCAGCTTAGAAGGATACACCGGGGAGCTGTTTTTT. Its protein is CASSLEGYTGELFF.

This clonotype showed up many times. The chain recombines TRBV11-3 with TRBJ2-1; D perhaps matches TRBD2 (6 bases). Trimming pared 3 bases from V and 9 bases from J, leaving 6 bases between. CDR1 is SGHNT, CDR2 YENEEA, per germline. The CDR3 has 11 residues. The CDR3 here is CASSLGGEQFF. DNA of the CDR3: TGTGCCAGCAGCTTGGGGGGTGAGCAGTTCTTC.

The genes are TRBV19 and TRBJ1-1; 7 bases align to TRBD1. This CDR3 spans 16 amino acids. The trim removed 5 bases at V and 3 bases at J, leaving 12 bases unmatched. Germline V gene data show CDR1 as LNHDA and CDR2 as SQIVND (reference sequence). The CDR3 DNA sequence: TGTGCCAGTAGTCCGGGTAGGGGGCAAGGTGACACTGAAGCTTTCTTT. It codes for CASSPGRGQGDTEAFF.

This clonotype was counted at least ten times. The V and J genes are TRBV20-1 and TRBJ1-2, with a tentative D call TRBD1 (6 bases). Between the trimmed V and J ends, which lost 1 base and 4 bases, there was a span of 10 bases. Germline loops: CDR1 DFQATT, CDR2 SNEGSKA (reference sequence). The CDR3 extends over 13 amino acids. The CDR3 loop is CSARADSFYGYTF. The CDR3 region has the DNA TGCAGTGCTAGAGCGGACAGCTTCTATGGCTACACCTTC.

In its sample, this clonotype was seen many times. J is TRBJ2-6 and V is TRBV2; weak D call: TRBD2 (5 bases). From germline, CDR1 is SNHLY and CDR2 FYNNEI. V was pared by 6 bases and J by 2 bases, with 11 bases between. The CDR3 is 15 residues long. The CDR3 reads CASREVPPGANVLTF. DNA for the CDR3: TGTGCCAGCAGGGAGGTCCCCCCTGGGGCCAACGTCCTGACTTTC.

This clonotype was seen at least ten times. V and J are TRBV28 and TRBJ2-5; 8 bases align to TRBD2. With V trimmed by 1 base and J by 10 bases, 11 bases remained unmatched. There are 15 residues in the CDR3. Germline lookup yields CDR1 MDHEN and CDR2 SYDVKM. CDR3 region: CASSLSTTSGGDQYF. As DNA, the CDR3 is TGTGCCAGCAGTTTATCGACCACTAGCGGAGGAGACCAGTACTTC.

This clonotype has a handful of counts. J is TRBJ2-1 and V is TRBV9; perhaps TRBD2 as D (6 bases). The germline V gene encodes CDR1 SGDLS and CDR2 YYNGEE. The CDR3 runs 15 residues. Trimming pared 0 bases from V and 5 bases from J, leaving 12 bases between. CDR3 sequence (DNA): TGTGCCAGCAGCGTAGACGGGCTAGCGAACAATGAGCAGTTCTTC. This encodes CASSVDGLANNEQFF.

This clonotype was counted between two and nine times. The conserved phenylalanine or tryptophan normally closing the CDR3 is absent here, so this likely arose from a read error. CDR3 DNA sequence: TGTGCCAGCAGCTTCCTCACTAGCTGGAGCTTCAATGAGCAGTTCGTC. This codes for CASSFLTSWSFNEQFV. J is TRBJ2-1 and V is TRBV11-2; TRBD2 is a possible D gene (6 bases). Trimming removed 3 bases at V and 6 bases at J, with 18 bases between. The CDR3 is 16 residues long. The germline CDR1 and CDR2 sequences are SGHAT and FQNNGV.

This clonotype was seen many times. The gene calls are TRBV28 and TRBJ2-7; TRBD1 might be the D (6 bases). V dropped 6 bases and J dropped 0 bases, with 30 bases sitting between them. The CDR3 runs to 20 residues. Per germline, CDR1 MDHEN and CDR2 SYDVKM. In DNA form, the CDR3 reads TGTGCCAGCAGCCTCCCAGGTTTCGGGGCAAGACAGGTGAGCTCCTACGAGCAGTACTTC. This sequence encodes CASSLPGFGARQVSSYEQYF.

The chain carries TRBV12-3 or TRBV12-4 and TRBJ2-5, with D uncertain. The CDR3 has 14 amino acids. The germline V and J ends were trimmed by 6 bases and 3 bases, with 14 bases remaining between them. The CDR3 region is CASSPLGSEETQYF. CDR3 in DNA: TGTGCCAGCAGCCCCCTTGGATCCGAAGAGACCCAGTACTTC.

This chain uses TRBV10-1 with TRBJ2-2, with D perhaps TRBD1 or TRBD2 (5 bases each). Germline CDR1 is WNHNN and CDR2 is SYGVQD (reference sequence). This CDR3 has 15 residues. The V end was cut by 5 bases, the J end by 1 base, with 11 bases between. The CDR3 DNA follows: TGCGCCAGCAGTCCGGGACGGATGAACACCGGGGAGCTGTTTTTT. Translating gives CASSPGRMNTGELFF.

This clonotype was counted many times. The rearrangement joins TRBV12-3 or TRBV12-4 to TRBJ2-4; no firm D call. The V end was cut by 4 bases, the J end by 5 bases, with 15 bases between. CDR3 length: 15 amino acids. The CDR3 sequence is CASSYVEQSQNIQYF. The CDR3 coding sequence is TGTGCCAGCAGTTACGTGGAGCAGAGCCAAAACATTCAGTACTTC.

The V call is TRBV20-1, the J call TRBJ2-1; the match to TRBD2 covers 7 bases. Germline V lookup: CDR1 DFQATT, CDR2 SNEGSKA (reference sequence). This CDR3 region has 11 residues. V gave up 0 bases and J gave up 13 bases; unmatched junction bases: 3. In DNA form, the CDR3 reads TGCAGTGCTAGAGATCGGGGGGAACAGTTCTTC. Protein: CSARDRGEQFF.

The rearrangement joins TRBV15 to TRBJ1-2; D unclear. Per germline, CDR1 LNHNV and CDR2 YYDKDF (reference sequence). There are 13 residues in the CDR3. V lost 0 bases to trimming and J lost 5 bases, with 7 bases between them. The DNA for the CDR3 is TGTGCCACCAGCAGAGATCCGGGGTATGGCTACACCTTC. As protein: CATSRDPGYGYTF.

This clonotype was counted ten times or more. This chain uses TRBV29-1 with TRBJ2-7; possibly TRBD1 for D (6 bases). Germline values: CDR1 SQVTM, CDR2 ANQGSEA. Between the trimmed V and J ends, which lost 7 bases and 4 bases, there was a span of 17 bases. The CDR3 spans 13 residues. CDR3: CSATFITGYEQYF. The CDR3 bases are TGCAGCGCTACCTTCATTACAGGGTACGAGCAGTACTTC.